This T cell receptor (beta chain) derives from a study of Ad26.COV2.S vaccination and SARS-CoV-2 variants. In germline, CDR1 is MNHEY, CDR2 SVGEGT. CDR3 size: 14 residues. Trimming shortened V by 2 bases and J by 5 bases, and 10 bases separated the two germline ends. The method was immunoSEQ multiplex PCR; TCRdb's version includes in-frame clones alone and lacks a portion of them. The sample has hundreds of thousands of clones, approximately 88% seen once. Sample treatment: 19 received Ad26.COV2.S at low or high dose, single or two shots; a few received placebo; per-sample allocation not given. Collection of samples fell on day 63 after the first vaccine or placebo injection.

The sequence was obtained from a person between 18 and 65 years old who received the Ad26.COV2.S COVID-19 vaccine or a placebo. Here the sequenced sample was peripheral blood, taken in a trial of Ad26.COV2.S vaccine versus placebo. This rearrangement joins TRBV6-2 or TRBV6-3 to TRBJ1-5; D is possibly TRBD1 (6 bases). CDR3 sequence: CASSYPQGYQPQHF. The CDR3 region has the DNA TGTGCCAGCAGTTACCCACAGGGTTATCAGCCCCAGCATTTT.